The 21 T cell receptor beta chains below all came from one sample that was sequenced in a study of beta chain features in type 1 diabetes. Overall study findings and caveats: Type 1 diabetes patients had TCRB CDR3s that were shorter (moderately but significantly so) in all four CD4+ subsets.

These receptors' targets are unknown. Since all of the isolated RNA was reverse transcribed, expressed TCRB transcripts were what got sequenced. The table came from immunoSEQ multiplex PCR; TCRdb's copy has only in-frame clones and leaves some out. The table records over 600,000 clones, around 11% of them present only once. The sample taken for sequencing was naive CD4+ T cells from blood. Receptors originate from a man aged 25-40 years with type 1 diabetes.

J is TRBJ2-2 and V is TRBV14; D uncertain. The CDR3 spans 16 residues. Trimming took off 5 bases at V and 1 base at J, with 14 bases between the two ends. Germline CDR1 reads SGHDN; CDR2 reads FVKESK. The CDR3 reads CASSALRWENTGELFF. Here the CDR3 DNA reads TGTGCCAGCAGCGCCCTTAGATGGGAGAACACCGGGGAGCTGTTTTTT.

This clone was counted between two and nine times. V and J are TRBV27 and TRBJ2-7, with 7 nucleotides matching TRBD1. Trimming at V came to 4 bases and at J to 4 bases, leaving 4 bases not matched to a gene. CDR3 length: 13 residues. Germline CDR1 reads MNHEY; CDR2 reads SMNVEV (reference sequence). DNA of the CDR3: TGTGCCAGCAGTTCGACAGGGAGATACGAGCAGTACTTC. It specifies CASSSTGRYEQYF.

This clone has just a few counts. This chain joins TRBV7-2 and TRBJ1-3; the D is unclear. In germline, CDR1 is SGHTA, CDR2 FQGNSA. V lost 5 bases, J lost 2 bases, and 13 bases lay in between. This CDR3 spans 15 amino acids. CDR3 sequence: CASSPSSVTGNTIYF. CDR3 bases: TGTGCCAGCAGCCCGTCTTCGGTCACTGGAAACACCATATATTTT.

In its sample, this clone was seen a few times. The chain carries TRBV28 and TRBJ2-2; 7 bases map to TRBD1. Germline-derived CDR1 and CDR2 are MDHEN and SYDVKM. Losses at the gene ends were 5 bases for V and 9 bases for J; bases not matched to a gene: 9. The CDR3 has 14 amino acids. The CDR3 nucleotides read TGTGCCAGCAGTACCCCGACAGGGATAAGGGAGCTGTTTTTT. This gives the protein CASSTPTGIRELFF.

This clone was counted only a few times. The rearrangement links TRBV30 to TRBJ1-2, with a possible D match to TRBD1 (5 bases). The length of the CDR3 is 13 residues. Germline assignment: CDR1 GTSNPN and CDR2 SVGIG (reference sequence). V shed 5 bases and J shed 6 bases, with 16 bases lying between them. The CDR3, as DNA: TGTGCCTGGGGGGACCCTCCAGGCCATGGCTACACCTTC. This codes for CAWGDPPGHGYTF.

The chain links TRBV29-1 to TRBJ1-3; 9 bases are shared with TRBD1. V shed 8 bases and J 3 bases; nucleotides not matched to a gene: 5. This CDR3 contains 13 residues. Germline lookup yields CDR1 SQVTM and CDR2 ANQGSEA. Written as DNA, the CDR3 is TGCAGCTTCGGGACAGGGAATGGAAACACCATATATTTT. Translation: CSFGTGNGNTIYF.

This clone has only a few counts. This chain connects TRBV6-5 to TRBJ2-1; D is unresolved. The CDR3 runs to 14 residues. Germline CDR1 reads MNHEY; CDR2 reads SVGAGI. V lost 0 bases and J lost 6, with 9 bases in between. The CDR3 loop reads CASSYSTSLNEQFF. CDR3 nucleotide sequence: TGTGCCAGCAGTTACTCAACGAGTCTCAATGAGCAGTTCTTC.

The chain links TRBV9 to TRBJ2-2; no reliable D call. The germline V and J ends were trimmed by 0 bases and 3 bases, with 6 bases remaining between them. Germline-derived CDR1 and CDR2 are SGDLS and YYNGEE. This CDR3 has 14 residues. The CDR3 loop reads CASSVDRYTGELFF. CDR3 coding DNA: TGTGCCAGCAGCGTAGACCGGTACACCGGGGAGCTGTTTTTT.

The chain uses TRBV7-2 and TRBJ1-4; maybe TRBD1 (5 bases). This CDR3 is built from 15 residues. Germline CDR1 SGHTA, CDR2 FQGNSA. The V and J ends lost 3 bases and 3 bases respectively, with 11 bases between them. Here the CDR3 DNA reads TGTGCCAGCAGCTTCGGGGGAACTTCTAATGAAAAACTGTTTTTT. Residues: CASSFGGTSNEKLFF.

The V call is TRBV4-3, the J call TRBJ2-1; perhaps TRBD1 as D (5 bases). V was pared by 0 bases and J by 9 bases, with 30 bases between. Germline V gene lookup returns CDR1 LGHNA and CDR2 YSLEER. This CDR3 is 20 amino acids long. The CDR3 DNA follows: TGCGCCAGCAGCCAAGATCGAATAGGATCCCGGACATCCCCTTGGGGTGAGCAGTTCTTC. Translating it yields CASSQDRIGSRTSPWGEQFF.

In its sample, this clone was seen a few times. This rearrangement joins TRBV2 to TRBJ2-5; D may be TRBD1 (6 bases). V was pared by 6 bases and J by 5 bases, with 22 bases between. The CDR3 length is 16 residues. The germline gives CDR1 SNHLY, CDR2 FYNNEI. As DNA, the CDR3 is TGTGCCAGCAGCGAACCCTACAGGGTAGGGGCCGAGACCCAGTACTTC. It yields the protein CASSEPYRVGAETQYF.

A few counts support this clone. At the DNA level, this CDR3 is encoded by other sequences in the same sample as well. This chain connects TRBV6-6 to TRBJ1-2; D is uncertain. The V gene lost 4 bases and the J gene lost 3 bases, with 3 bases spanning the gap. CDR3 length: 11 residues. Germline CDR1 is MNHNY and CDR2 is SVGAGI (reference sequence). This chain's CDR3 is CASSSDYGYTF. In DNA form, the CDR3 reads TGTGCCAGCAGTTCCGACTATGGCTACACCTTC.

This clone has a handful of counts. CDR3 protein: CASSITGTQETQYF. Written as DNA, the CDR3 is TGTGCCAGCAGCATTACAGGGACCCAAGAGACCCAGTACTTC. The chain employs TRBV9 and TRBJ2-5; TRBD1 is a possible D gene (6 bases). Per the germline V gene, CDR1 is SGDLS and CDR2 is YYNGEE. V lost 4 bases, J lost 1 base, and 11 bases lay in between. The CDR3 spans 14 residues.

This clone appeared a few times. This sequence joins TRBV5-4 and TRBJ2-7; no reliable D call. Trimming stripped 1 base from V and 4 bases from J, with 9 bases between. This CDR3 is built from 13 residues. Germline values: CDR1 SGHNT, CDR2 YYREEE (reference sequence). The CDR3 loop reads CASSLRVGYEQYF. Here the CDR3 DNA reads TGTGCCAGCAGCTTGAGGGTAGGGTACGAGCAGTACTTC.

The chain links TRBV18 to TRBJ1-3; D is unresolved. Germline loops: CDR1 KGHSH, CDR2 LQKENI. The ends were cut back, 3 bases at V and 11 bases at J, with 17 bases in the middle. This CDR3 contains 14 residues. Here the CDR3 DNA reads TGTGCCAGCTCACCCTCGAGCGAGAAAATCTCCATATATTTT. Its translation: CASSPSSEKISIYF. Variable domain in full (rest from reference TRBV18 and TRBJ1-3): NAGVMQNPRHLVRRRGQEARLRCSPMKGHSHVYWYRQLPEEGLKFMVYLQKENIIDESGMPKERFSAEFPKEGPSILRIQQVVRGDSAAYFCASSPSSEKISIYFGEGSWLTVV.

This clone was observed a handful of times. The chain couples TRBV4-2 to TRBJ2-1; D remains ambiguous. The length of the CDR3 is 17 residues. Germline CDR1 reads LGHNA; CDR2 reads YNFKEQ. Trimming pared 0 bases from V and 7 bases from J, leaving 19 bases between. Written as DNA, the CDR3 is TGTGCCAGCAGCCAAGATGAAATAAAGAGACTGCTTAATGAGCAGTTCTTC. It is translated as CASSQDEIKRLLNEQFF.

This clone turned up a few times. The chain recombines TRBV6-1 with TRBJ2-1; 11 nucleotides align to TRBD2. CDR1 and CDR2 (germline): MNHNS, SASEGT. The ends lost 5 bases at V and 12 bases at J; junction bases unmatched: 9. The CDR3 consists of 14 residues. The DNA for the CDR3 is TGTGCCAGCAGTACGCTGACTAGCGGGGTCCCGCAGTTCTTC. Translation: CASSTLTSGVPQFF.

This clone was detected only a few times. Written as DNA, the CDR3 is TGTGCCAGCAGTTATGTGGGTACCGGGGAGCTGTTTTTT. It yields the protein CASSYVGTGELFF. The rearrangement joins TRBV6-5 to TRBJ2-2; D unclear. Germline CDR1 is MNHEY and CDR2 is SVGAGI. Trimming pared 3 bases from V and 5 bases from J, leaving 7 bases between. The CDR3 sequence is 13 residues long.

This clone has only a few counts. This same CDR3 is encoded by further DNA sequences in the sample. The gene calls are TRBV5-1 and TRBJ2-2; a weak D match, TRBD2 (5 bases). Trimming took off 2 bases at V and 1 base at J, with 6 bases between the two ends. Per the germline V gene, CDR1 is SGHRS and CDR2 is YFSETQ. CDR3 length equals 14 residues. The DNA of the CDR3 is TGCGCCAGCAGCTTCGGGGAGAACACCGGGGAGCTGTTTTTT. Translation: CASSFGENTGELFF.

J is TRBJ2-2 and V is TRBV9; 11 bases align to TRBD1. V gave up 0 bases and J gave up 7 bases; unmatched junction bases: 8. This CDR3 region has 17 residues. Germline V CDR1 and CDR2: SGDLS, YYNGEE. Here the CDR3 reads CASSVAQDRGHVGELFF. Here the CDR3 DNA reads TGTGCCAGCAGCGTAGCGCAGGACAGGGGGCATGTCGGGGAGCTGTTTTTT.

The J gene is TRBJ2-5, the V gene TRBV15, with TRBD1 identical over 7 bases. V lost 1 base and J lost 5; bases outside the gene matches: 7. The CDR3 contains 15 residues. Germline loops: CDR1 LNHNV, CDR2 YYDKDF (reference sequence). CDR3 protein: CATSRGGVQGETQYF. DNA for the CDR3: TGTGCCACCAGCAGAGGAGGGGTACAGGGGGAGACCCAGTACTTC.